The T cell receptor (beta chain) described here comes from a study of blood T cell repertoires in COVID-19. As for the study in general: Specimens from acute and convalescent COVID-19 originated in the United States, Italy and Spain.

Original handling: Amplifying reference gene primers gave estimates of nucleated cell counts. Data came from immunoSEQ multiplex PCR; TCRdb stores just in-frame clones and leaves some out. V, J and clone size are those of that table, while D and trimming were read from the DNA. The data hold around 99,000 clones, with 60% to 85% observed a single time. CDR1 LGHNA and CDR2 YNFKEQ come from the germline V gene. Trimming cost V 0 bases and J 11 bases, with 13 bases left between them. This CDR3 has 14 residues. The receptor comes from a man in his 70s with acute or convalescent COVID-19. Material for sequencing was peripheral blood. V usage is TRBV4-2 and J usage is TRBJ1-4; no definite D call. The CDR3 DNA is TGTGCCAGCAGCCAAGACATTGGGAGTGGGAAACTGTTTTTT. Translation: CASSQDIGSGKLFF.